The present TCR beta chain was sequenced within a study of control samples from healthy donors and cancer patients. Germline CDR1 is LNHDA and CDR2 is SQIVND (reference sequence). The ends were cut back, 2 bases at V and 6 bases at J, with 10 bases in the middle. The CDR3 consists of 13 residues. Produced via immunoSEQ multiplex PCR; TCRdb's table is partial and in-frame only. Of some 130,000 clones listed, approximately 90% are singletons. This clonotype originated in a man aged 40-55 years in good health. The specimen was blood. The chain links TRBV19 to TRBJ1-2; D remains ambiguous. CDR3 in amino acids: CASSISRSDGYTF. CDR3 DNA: TGTGCCAGTAGTATATCAAGGAGCGATGGCTACACCTTC.